This T cell receptor (beta chain) stems from a study of blood T cell repertoires in COVID-19. About the study: Italy, Spain and the United States were the sources of the convalescent and acute COVID-19 samples. PBMCs, B-cell-depleted T cells, or T cells provided the cDNA or gDNA that made up the material.

In the source study's methods: How many nucleated cells were present was estimated from reference gene primer amplification. Produced via immunoSEQ multiplex PCR; TCRdb's table is partial and in-frame only. V and J calls and clone size are given by that table; D and trimming were obtained from the DNA. The top ten hold approximately 15% of the sample, which has around 100,000 clones, approximately 87% seen once. CDR1 SGHNT and CDR2 YYREEE come from the germline V gene (reference sequence). The germline V and J ends were trimmed by 6 bases and 0 bases, with 16 bases remaining between them. This CDR3 comprises 15 residues.

This chain joins TRBV5-4 and TRBJ2-7, with D perhaps matching TRBD2 (7 bases). The sequenced sample was peripheral blood. This TCR came from a human donor in a cohort sampled during active COVID-19. In nucleotides, the CDR3 is TGTGCCAGCACCTGGGGGGGCGTAAGCTCCTACGAGCAGTACTTC. It is translated as CASTWGGVSSYEQYF.